These 25 T cell receptor beta chains share one sample of origin, sequenced in a study. TCRdb ran MiXCR on the RT-PCR reads and lists one entry per CDR3 protein. This table has more than 550,000 distinct CDR3 sequences, 12% to 15% appearing once. Source material: memory CD4+ T cells from blood. The receptors shown here come from a female donor in good health, serving as a healthy control.

The chain is built from TRBV5-1 and TRBJ2-1; 11 nucleotides align to TRBD2. Germline V gene data show CDR1 as SGHRS and CDR2 as YFSETQ. Trimming took 4 bases from V and 9 from J; bases not matched to a gene: 9. The CDR3 spans 15 residues. The chain's CDR3 is CASSVLAGGDSEQFF. CDR3 nucleotides: TGCGCCAGCAGCGTCCTAGCGGGAGGCGACAGTGAGCAGTTCTTC.

V usage is TRBV5-1 and J usage is TRBJ1-2, with 11 bases that match TRBD1. Trimming removed 9 bases from V and 2 bases from J; junction bases left unmatched: 12. Germline V lookup: CDR1 SGHRS, CDR2 YFSETQ. The CDR3 is 16 residues long. CDR3 nucleotides: TGCGCCACCTCACGAGGACAGGGGGCTGCGAACTATGGCTACACCTTC. This sequence encodes CATSRGQGAANYGYTF.

CDR3 sequence (DNA): TGTGCCAGCAGTTTAGGGGGGGCCCATCAGCCCCAGCATTTT. Encoded protein: CASSLGGAHQPQHF. J is TRBJ1-5 and V is TRBV28, with D perhaps matching TRBD1 (6 bases). The germline V gene has CDR1 MDHEN and CDR2 SYDVKM. Trimming shortened V by 2 bases and J by 5 bases, and 10 bases separated the two germline ends. This CDR3 contains 14 residues.

This clonotype was observed at least ten times. V and J are TRBV7-2 and TRBJ2-3; the D is unclear. This CDR3 spans 14 amino acids. Trimming pared 1 base from V and 6 bases from J, leaving 11 bases between. Germline V CDR1 and CDR2: SGHTA, FQGNSA. CDR3 DNA: TGTGCCAGCAGCTTAGGGCAGTTTCCGGATACGCAGTATTTT. As protein: CASSLGQFPDTQYF.

The chain has TRBV4-1 and TRBJ1-1; 7 nucleotides line up with TRBD1. This CDR3 region has 15 residues. The V gene's germline CDR1 is MGHRA and CDR2 YSYEKL. The V and J ends lost 3 bases and 7 bases, in that order; junction bases with no gene match: 11. The CDR3 region is CASSHPPLTGVEAFF. As DNA, the CDR3 is TGCGCCAGCAGCCACCCCCCACTCACAGGGGTTGAAGCTTTCTTT.

The chain combines TRBV7-8 with TRBJ2-1, with D perhaps TRBD2 (5 bases). Trimming pared 0 bases from V and 6 bases from J, leaving 9 bases between. Per the germline V gene, CDR1 is SGHVS and CDR2 is FQNEAQ. The CDR3 is 14 residues long. The DNA for the CDR3 is TGTGCCAGCAGCTTAGCGCGGGTCTTCAATGAGCAGTTCTTC. Its protein product is CASSLARVFNEQFF.

This clonotype was seen at least ten times. The chain couples TRBV20-1 to TRBJ2-7, with a weak D call TRBD2 (5 bases). The CDR3 length is 14 residues. V lost 3 bases, J lost 1 base, and 13 bases lay in between. Germline V gene sequence: CDR1 DFQATT, CDR2 SNEGSKA (reference sequence). The CDR3, as DNA: TGCAGTGCTAGGGACTCCCAAGGTTCCTACGAGCAGTACTTC. Protein product: CSARDSQGSYEQYF.

This clonotype has a count of ten or more. This chain links TRBV18 with TRBJ2-2, with D uncertain. The germline gives CDR1 KGHSH, CDR2 LQKENI. The V end was cut by 0 bases, the J end by 2 bases, with 4 bases between. The CDR3 runs to 14 residues. The CDR3: CASSPPTNTGELFF. The CDR3 region has the DNA TGTGCCAGCTCACCACCGACTAACACCGGGGAGCTGTTTTTT.

This clonotype was observed a few times. V usage is TRBV7-9 and J usage is TRBJ2-1; D remains ambiguous. CDR1 is SEHNR, CDR2 FQNEAQ, per germline (reference sequence). Trimming shortened V by 5 bases and J by 9 bases, and 11 bases separated the two germline ends. The CDR3 spans 12 residues. The CDR3 region is CASSHGQFEQFF. For the CDR3, the DNA is TGTGCCAGCAGCCATGGGCAGTTTGAGCAGTTCTTC. The variable domain in full, completed from reference TRBV7-9 and TRBJ2-1, reads DTGVSQNPRHKITKRGQNVTFRCDPISEHNRLYWYRQTLGQGPEFLTYFQNEAQLEKSRLLSDRFSAERPKGSFSTLEIQRTEQGDSAMYLCASSHGQFEQFFGPGTRLTVL.

The chain uses TRBV6-5 and TRBJ2-7, with 7 bases aligning to TRBD1. From germline, CDR1 is MNHEY and CDR2 SVGAGI. V was clipped by 6 bases and J by 5 bases; unmatched bases: 10. The CDR3 extends over 14 amino acids. The CDR3 region is CASRATGIIHEQYF. The CDR3 DNA is TGTGCCAGCAGAGCGACAGGGATCATCCACGAGCAGTACTTC.

The chain employs TRBV18 and TRBJ2-7, with D maybe TRBD1 (5 bases). Between the trimmed V and J ends, which lost 3 bases and 5 bases, there was a span of 14 bases. The germline gives CDR1 KGHSH, CDR2 LQKENI. The CDR3 runs to 14 residues. The CDR3, as DNA: TGTGCCAGCTCACCCAGAAGGGGATTCGACGAGCAGTACTTC. Its translation: CASSPRRGFDEQYF.

The rearrangement uses TRBV20-1 and TRBJ2-1; no clear D gene. Germline-derived CDR1 and CDR2 are DFQATT and SNEGSKA (reference sequence). CDR3 length equals 14 residues. V was clipped by 5 bases and J by 0 bases, with 11 bases between them. CDR3 nucleotides: TGCAGTGCTCCGACTGGAAACTCCTACAATGAGCAGTTCTTC. It specifies CSAPTGNSYNEQFF.

The V and J genes are TRBV10-3 and TRBJ2-2, with 7 bases matching TRBD2. CDR3 length: 17 amino acids. Germline lookup yields CDR1 ENHRY and CDR2 SYGVKD. V lost 1 base, J lost 6 bases, and 11 bases stayed unmatched. The CDR3 sequence: CAISELRGGTKSGELFF. The CDR3 bases are TGTGCCATCAGTGAGTTGCGGGGAGGGACCAAATCCGGGGAGCTGTTTTTT.

V and J are TRBV12-3 or TRBV12-4 and TRBJ1-1, with a weak D call TRBD1 (5 bases). The CDR3 contains 14 residues. Trimming removed 0 bases at V and 3 bases at J, with 8 bases between. The CDR3 reads CASSLADSHTEAFF. The DNA for the CDR3 is TGTGCCAGCAGTTTAGCCGACAGCCACACTGAAGCTTTCTTT.

The V call is TRBV19, the J call TRBJ1-1; D is undetermined. CDR3 length: 15 residues. Trimming pared 5 bases from V and 1 base from J, leaving 14 bases between. Per the germline V gene, CDR1 is LNHDA and CDR2 is SQIVND (reference sequence). The CDR3 protein is CASSRSSSGNTEAFF. Written as DNA, the CDR3 is TGTGCCAGTAGTCGTTCAAGCAGCGGGAACACTGAAGCTTTCTTT.

The sample holds many counts of this clonotype. The genes are TRBV4-1 and TRBJ2-2; D gene uncertain. Germline V gives CDR1 MGHRA, CDR2 YSYEKL. V was cut by 0 bases and J by 1 base, with 12 bases left in between. This CDR3 comprises 17 residues. The CDR3 sequence: CASSQEGGAKNTGELFF. CDR3 nucleotide sequence: TGCGCCAGCAGCCAAGAAGGTGGAGCCAAGAACACCGGGGAGCTGTTTTTT.

In this sample, this clonotype turned up a few times. The chain links TRBV5-1 to TRBJ2-7; the D gene is possibly TRBD1 (6 bases). V gave up 0 bases and J gave up 2 bases, with 9 bases separating them. This CDR3 is built from 14 residues. The germline CDR1 and CDR2 sequences are SGHRS and YFSETQ. CDR3 region: CASSLGTETYEQYF. The CDR3 region has the DNA TGCGCCAGCAGCTTGGGGACAGAGACCTACGAGCAGTACTTC.

This clonotype appeared many times. The J gene is TRBJ1-4, the V gene TRBV5-1, with 10 bases fitting TRBD1. The germline gives CDR1 SGHRS, CDR2 YFSETQ. The length of the CDR3 is 14 residues. The ends lost 5 bases at V and 8 bases at J; junction bases unmatched: 6. This chain's CDR3 is CASSLTGGEEKLFF. CDR3 DNA: TGCGCCAGCAGTCTGACAGGGGGCGAAGAAAAACTGTTTTTT.

This clonotype showed up many times. This chain connects TRBV7-9 to TRBJ1-2, with D tentatively TRBD1 (5 bases). Germline V gene data show CDR1 as SEHNR and CDR2 as FQNEAQ (reference sequence). This CDR3 is built from 14 residues. Trimming took 0 bases from V and 7 from J, leaving 12 bases between them. CDR3: CASSLAVPGSGYTF. The CDR3 DNA reads as TGTGCCAGCAGCTTAGCCGTTCCAGGGTCTGGCTACACCTTC.

This clonotype was counted ten times or more. The chain carries TRBV20-1 and TRBJ1-5, with 7 positions matching TRBD1. The CDR3 contains 12 residues. The V segment lost 3 bases and the J segment 6 bases; nucleotides outside the gene matches: 2. Germline CDR1 is DFQATT and CDR2 is SNEGSKA (reference sequence). The CDR3 sequence: CSASRGTQPQHF. The CDR3 region has the DNA TGCAGTGCTAGCAGGGGGACTCAGCCCCAGCATTTT.

V and J are TRBV18 and TRBJ1-5; the D is unclear. V dropped 3 bases and J dropped 0 bases, with 12 bases sitting between them. Germline CDR1 reads KGHSH; CDR2 reads LQKENI. This CDR3 comprises 16 residues. The CDR3 DNA is TGTGCCAGCTCACCCTTTCCACCGGATAGCAATCAGCCCCAGCATTTT. It translates to CASSPFPPDSNQPQHF. The variable domain in full, completed from reference TRBV18 and TRBJ1-5, reads NAGVMQNPRHLVRRRGQEARLRCSPMKGHSHVYWYRQLPEEGLKFMVYLQKENIIDESGMPKERFSAEFPKEGPSILRIQQVVRGDSAAYFCASSPFPPDSNQPQHFGDGTRLSIL.

V is TRBV6-2 or TRBV6-3 and J is TRBJ1-1, with D uncertain. V lost 6 bases to trimming and J lost 1 base, with 12 bases between them. The CDR3 has 14 residues. Germline-derived CDR1 and CDR2 are MNHEY and SVGEGT. The chain's CDR3 is CASRSRQPNTEAFF. The CDR3 DNA reads TGTGCCAGCAGGAGTCGTCAGCCGAACACTGAAGCTTTCTTT.

This clonotype was detected many times. The V and J genes are TRBV5-1 and TRBJ2-1, with 8 bases identical to TRBD1. This CDR3 has 14 amino acids. Germline V gene lookup returns CDR1 SGHRS and CDR2 YFSETQ. Trimming removed 5 bases from V and 7 bases from J; junction bases left unmatched: 8. DNA of the CDR3: TGCGCCAGCAGTTATGGACAGGGAGTAAATGAGCAGTTCTTC. Protein sequence: CASSYGQGVNEQFF.

This clonotype has just a few counts. The V and J genes are TRBV3-1 and TRBJ1-2; TRBD1 agrees at 10 bases. CDR3 size: 18 residues. Germline V gene data show CDR1 as LGHDT and CDR2 as YNNKEL (reference sequence). V dropped 1 base and J dropped 0; count of bases not matched to a gene: 8. The CDR3 bases are TGTGCCAGCAGCCAAGGTGGGACAGGGGCCCTAGCTAACTATGGCTACACCTTC. Amino acid sequence: CASSQGGTGALANYGYTF.

The sample holds a few counts of this clonotype. The gene calls are TRBV7-9 and TRBJ2-3; TRBD1 is a possible D gene (6 bases). V was pared by 6 bases and J by 5 bases, with 18 bases between. Germline CDR1 SEHNR, CDR2 FQNEAQ (reference sequence). The CDR3 sequence is 15 residues long. The CDR3 DNA reads as TGTGCCAGCAGGATCCAGGGGACGGGGAAAGATACGCAGTATTTT. Translation: CASRIQGTGKDTQYF.